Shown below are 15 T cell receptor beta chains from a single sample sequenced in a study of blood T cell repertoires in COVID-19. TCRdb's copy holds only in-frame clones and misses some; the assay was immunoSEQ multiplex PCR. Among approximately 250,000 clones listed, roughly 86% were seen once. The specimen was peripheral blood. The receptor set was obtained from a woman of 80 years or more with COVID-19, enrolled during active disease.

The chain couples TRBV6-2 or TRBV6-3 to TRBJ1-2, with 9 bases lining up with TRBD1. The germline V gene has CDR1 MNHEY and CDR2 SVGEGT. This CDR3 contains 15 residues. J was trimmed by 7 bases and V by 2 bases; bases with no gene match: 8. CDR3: CASSYGTGLPIGYTF. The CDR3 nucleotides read TGTGCCAGCAGTTACGGGACAGGGTTGCCCATTGGCTACACCTTC.

The CDR3 DNA reads TGTGCCAGCTCTATTCTTGGGGGGGCACAAGAGACCCAGTACTTC. Translation: CASSILGGAQETQYF. This rearrangement joins TRBV2 to TRBJ2-5; a possible D gene is TRBD2 (7 bases). This CDR3 spans 15 amino acids. V dropped 8 bases and J dropped 2 bases, with 18 bases sitting between them. The germline gives CDR1 SNHLY, CDR2 FYNNEI.

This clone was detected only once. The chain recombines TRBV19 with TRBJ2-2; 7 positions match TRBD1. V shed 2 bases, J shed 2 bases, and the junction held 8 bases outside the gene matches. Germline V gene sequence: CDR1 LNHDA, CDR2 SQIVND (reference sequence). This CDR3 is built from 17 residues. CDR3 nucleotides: TGTGCCAGTAGTATAATGCGACAGGGTCTAAACACCGGGGAGCTGTTTTTT. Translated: CASSIMRQGLNTGELFF.

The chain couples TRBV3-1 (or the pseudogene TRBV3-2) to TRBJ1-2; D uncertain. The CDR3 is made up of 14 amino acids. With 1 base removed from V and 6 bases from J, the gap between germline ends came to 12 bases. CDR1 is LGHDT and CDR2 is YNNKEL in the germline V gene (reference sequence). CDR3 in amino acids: CASSQVRGGHGYTF. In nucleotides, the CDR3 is TGTGCCAGCAGCCAAGTGCGGGGAGGGCATGGCTACACCTTC.

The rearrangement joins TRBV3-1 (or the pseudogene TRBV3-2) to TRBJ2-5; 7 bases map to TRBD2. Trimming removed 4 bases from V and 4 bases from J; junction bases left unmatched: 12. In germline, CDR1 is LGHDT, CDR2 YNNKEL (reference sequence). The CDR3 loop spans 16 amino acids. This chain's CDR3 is CASSRRDGGFLETQYF. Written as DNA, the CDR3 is TGTGCCAGCAGCCGCCGGGACGGGGGGTTCTTAGAGACCCAGTACTTC.

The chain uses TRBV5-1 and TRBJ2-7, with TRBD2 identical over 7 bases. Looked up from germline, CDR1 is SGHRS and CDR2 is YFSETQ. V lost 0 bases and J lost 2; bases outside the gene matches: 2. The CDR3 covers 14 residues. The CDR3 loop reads CASSLEAGPYEQYF. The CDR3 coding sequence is TGCGCCAGCAGCTTGGAAGCGGGGCCCTACGAGCAGTACTTC.

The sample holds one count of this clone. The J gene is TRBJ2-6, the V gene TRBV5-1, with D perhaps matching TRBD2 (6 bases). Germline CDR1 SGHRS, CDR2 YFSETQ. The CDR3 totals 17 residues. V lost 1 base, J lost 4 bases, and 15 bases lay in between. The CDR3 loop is CASSLTLGGVGANVLTF. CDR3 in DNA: TGCGCCAGCAGCTTGACACTGGGGGGAGTAGGGGCCAACGTCCTGACTTTC.

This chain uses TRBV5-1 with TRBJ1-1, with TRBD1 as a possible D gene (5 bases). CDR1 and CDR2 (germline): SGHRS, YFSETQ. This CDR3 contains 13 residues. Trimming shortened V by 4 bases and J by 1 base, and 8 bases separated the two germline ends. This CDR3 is CASSGGWNTEAFF. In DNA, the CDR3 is TGCGCCAGCAGCGGGGGGTGGAACACTGAAGCTTTCTTT.

The CDR3 is CASSPLALPSGAFF. The CDR3, as DNA: TGTGCCAGCAGCCCATTAGCTCTCCCCAGCGGGGCTTTCTTT. V gene TRBV9 combines with J gene TRBJ1-1; D remains unclear. The germline V gene encodes CDR1 SGDLS and CDR2 YYNGEE. This CDR3 region has 14 residues. Trimming cost V 4 bases and J 11 bases, with 21 bases left between them. The full variable domain, with the rest looked up from reference TRBV9 and TRBJ1-1, is DSGVTQTPKHLITATGQRVTLRCSPRSGDLSVYWYQQSLDQGLQFLIQYYNGEERAKGNILERFSAQQFPDLHSELNLSSLELGDSALYFCASSPLALPSGAFFGQGTRLTVV.

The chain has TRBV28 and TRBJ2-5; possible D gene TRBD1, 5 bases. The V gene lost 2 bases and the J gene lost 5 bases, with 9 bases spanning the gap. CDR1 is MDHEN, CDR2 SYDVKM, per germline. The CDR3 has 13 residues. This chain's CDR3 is CASSLTGRETQYF. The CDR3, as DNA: TGTGCCAGCAGTTTAACAGGAAGGGAGACCCAGTACTTC.

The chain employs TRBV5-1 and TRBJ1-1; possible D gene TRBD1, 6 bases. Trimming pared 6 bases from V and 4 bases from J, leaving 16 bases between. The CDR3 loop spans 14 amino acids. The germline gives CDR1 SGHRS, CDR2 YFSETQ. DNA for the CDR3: TGCGCCAGCAACCCCCAGGGGTCAGGCACTGAAGCTTTCTTT. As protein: CASNPQGSGTEAFF. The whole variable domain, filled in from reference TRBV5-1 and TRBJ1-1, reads KAGVTQTPRYLIKTRGQQVTLSCSPISGHRSVSWYQQTPGQGLQFLFEYFSETQRNKGNFPGRFSGRQFSNSRSEMNVSTLELGDSALYLCASNPQGSGTEAFFGQGTRLTVV.

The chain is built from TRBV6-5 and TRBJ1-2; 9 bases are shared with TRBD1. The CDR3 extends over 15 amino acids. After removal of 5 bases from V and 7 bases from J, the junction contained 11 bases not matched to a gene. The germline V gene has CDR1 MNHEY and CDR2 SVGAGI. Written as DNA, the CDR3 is TGTGCCAGCAGTACCCAACCGGGACAGGGACGTGGCTACACCTTC. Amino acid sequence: CASSTQPGQGRGYTF.

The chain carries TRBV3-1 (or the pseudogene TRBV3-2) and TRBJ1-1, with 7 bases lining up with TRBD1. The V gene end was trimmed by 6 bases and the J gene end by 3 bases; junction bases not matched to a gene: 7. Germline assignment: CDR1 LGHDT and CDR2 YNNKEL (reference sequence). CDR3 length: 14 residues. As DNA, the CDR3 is TGTGCCAGCAGACAACAGGGGTGGGACACTGAAGCTTTCTTT. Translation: CASRQQGWDTEAFF.

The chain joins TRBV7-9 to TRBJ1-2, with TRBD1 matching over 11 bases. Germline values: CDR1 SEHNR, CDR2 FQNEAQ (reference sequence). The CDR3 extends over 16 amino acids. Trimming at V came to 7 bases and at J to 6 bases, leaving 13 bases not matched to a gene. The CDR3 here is CASTSTQDRGQNGYTF. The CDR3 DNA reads TGTGCCAGCACCAGCACGCAGGACAGGGGGCAAAATGGCTACACCTTC.

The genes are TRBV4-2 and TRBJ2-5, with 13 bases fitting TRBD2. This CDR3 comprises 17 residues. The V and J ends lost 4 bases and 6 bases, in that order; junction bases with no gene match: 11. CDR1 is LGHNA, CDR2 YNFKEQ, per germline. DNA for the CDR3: TGTGCCAGCAGCCCTACTAGCGGGGGGGCCGTCGTGAAGACCCAGTACTTC. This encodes CASSPTSGGAVVKTQYF.